This T cell receptor (beta chain) originates from a study of CD4 T cells in relation to SARS-CoV-2 and coronaviruses. About the study: Of the patients, under 10 were male, a few female, two Hispanic. Study-level results: SARS-CoV-2-driven expansion was significantly weaker in crossreactive than monoreactive clones.

This CDR3 has 16 residues. V gave up 2 bases and J gave up 8 bases; unmatched junction bases: 9. Germline CDR1 is SGHNT and CDR2 is YENEEA. Using immunoSEQ multiplex PCR, the repertoire was profiled, and TCRdb retains in-frame clones only, with some absent. The sample records approximately 38,000 clones, roughly 90% being singletons. About this clone: Its specificity is not known.

The sequence was collected from an adult with COVID-19. The chain joins TRBV11-3 to TRBJ2-1; 10 nucleotides agree with TRBD1. The sequenced material came from memory CD4+ T cells from PBMCs. This chain's CDR3 is CASSLRVGTGVDEQFF. CDR3 nucleotides: TGTGCCAGCAGCTTAAGGGTCGGGACAGGGGTCGATGAGCAGTTCTTC. The full variable domain, in which reference TRBV11-3 and TRBJ2-1 provide the parts outside the CDR3, is EAGVVQSPRYKIIEKKQPVAFWCNPISGHNTLYWYLQNLGQGPELLIRYENEEAVDDSQLPKDRFSAERLKGVDSTLKIQPAELGDSAVYLCASSLRVGTGVDEQFFGPGTRLTVL.